This T cell receptor (beta chain) was sequenced for a study of CD4 T cells in relation to SARS-CoV-2 and coronaviruses. About the research overall: TCR beta CDR3s were sequenced after 10-day antigen culture of PBMCs.

CDR3 length equals 16 residues. V shed 6 bases and J 0 bases; nucleotides not matched to a gene: 9. The V gene's germline CDR1 is MNHEY and CDR2 SVGEGT. Whole-study findings and limits: In around 63% of donors, memory CD4+ clonotypes crossrecognized SARS-CoV-2 and at least one common cold coronavirus spike.

Profiled with immunoSEQ multiplex PCR; TCRdb holds only in-frame clones, not every one. The top ten clones hold more than 25% of a sample with roughly 11,000 clones, 84% of them seen once. CD4+ T cells from unexposed donors were obtained before the COVID-19 pandemic (2011-2018). After about 11 days of culture, CD4+ T cells were isolated. Of note for this clone: The antigen is not known.

The chain employs TRBV6-2 or TRBV6-3 and TRBJ2-3; 7 bases align to TRBD2. The sequenced sample consisted of CD4+ T cells from PBMCs, cultured in vitro. This receptor was obtained from a human donor in good health. The CDR3 protein is CASSPWGGRSTDTQYF. The CDR3 region has the DNA TGTGCCAGCAGCCCCTGGGGCGGGAGAAGCACAGATACGCAGTATTTT.